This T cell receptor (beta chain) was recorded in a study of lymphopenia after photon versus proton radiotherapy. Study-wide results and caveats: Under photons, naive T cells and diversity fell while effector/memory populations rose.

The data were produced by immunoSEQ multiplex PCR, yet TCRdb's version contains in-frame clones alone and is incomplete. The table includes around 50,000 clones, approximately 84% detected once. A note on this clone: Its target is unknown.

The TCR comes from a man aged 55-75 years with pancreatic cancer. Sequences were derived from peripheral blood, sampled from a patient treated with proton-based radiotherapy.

In nucleotides, the CDR3 is TGTGCCAGCAGGGGGACTAGCGGATACAATGAGCAGTTCTTC. The encoded protein is CASRGTSGYNEQFF. V usage is TRBV2 and J usage is TRBJ2-1, with 11 bases matching TRBD2. V gave up 6 bases and J gave up 4 bases; unmatched junction bases: 2. This CDR3 spans 14 amino acids. CDR1 is SNHLY and CDR2 is FYNNEI in the germline V gene.